A selection of T cell receptor beta chains follows, all from one sample in a study of graft-versus-host responses after intestinal transplantation. No antigens are known for them. Clones were read by immunoSEQ multiplex PCR, and TCRdb kept only the in-frame ones, dropping some. The table has about 130,000 clones, approximately 94% seen once; the top ten hold roughly 0.15%. The material sequenced was unstimulated CD4+ T cells sorted from spleen or lymph node cells, taken before intestinal transplant. Source of these receptors: a human donor who received an intestinal transplant. Both conserved end residues are part of each CDR3. The D gene is left open where the match is weak. Where a row states a size, it is once, few, many or the class of an expanded clone; other rows omit it.

J: TRBJ1-2
D: -
V: TRBV9
size: -
CDR3: CASSITIGSLYGYTF
DNA: TGTGCCAGCAGCATAACAATAGGGAGTCTTTATGGCTACACCTTC

J: TRBJ1-2
D: -
V: TRBV14
size: -
CDR3: CASSPRFIRESGYTF
DNA: TGTGCCAGCAGTCCAAGGTTTATAAGGGAATCTGGCTACACCTTC

J: TRBJ1-4
D: -
V: TRBV7-9
size: -
CDR3: CASSSWGVYDEKLFF
DNA: TGTGCCAGCAGCTCCTGGGGGGTGTACGATGAAAAACTGTTTTTT

J: TRBJ2-1
D: -
V: TRBV4-2
size: -
CDR3: CASSHALVSEQFF
DNA: TGTGCCAGCAGCCACGCCCTGGTAAGTGAGCAGTTCTTC

J: TRBJ2-3
D: -
V: TRBV5-1
size: once
CDR3: CASSLPPRGGWTDTQYF
DNA: TGCGCCAGCAGCTTGCCCCCCCGGGGAGGTTGGACAGATACGCAGTATTTT

J: TRBJ2-3
D: -
V: TRBV10-2
size: -
CDR3: CASSETWGERTDTQYF
DNA: TGCGCCAGCAGTGAGACCTGGGGGGAAAGGACAGATACGCAGTATTTT

J: TRBJ2-3
D: -
V: TRBV14
size: -
CDR3: CASSQEYRGTDTQYF
DNA: TGTGCCAGCAGCCAAGAATACAGGGGCACAGATACGCAGTATTTT

J: TRBJ1-2
D: -
V: TRBV19
size: -
CDR3: CASSSGLLAGYTF
DNA: TGTGCCAGTAGCTCAGGACTCTTAGCGGGCTACACCTTC

J: TRBJ2-2
D: TRBD2
V: TRBV7-8
size: -
CDR3: CASSPGQRGVTGELFF
DNA: TGTGCCAGCAGCCCCGGTCAGCGGGGGGTAACCGGGGAGTTGTTTTTT

J: TRBJ2-5
D: -
V: TRBV19
size: -
CDR3: CASSIGGPGVKTQYF
DNA: TGTGCCAGTAGTATTGGGGGCCCCGGAGTGAAGACCCAGTACTTC

J: TRBJ1-5
D: -
V: TRBV11-2
size: -
CDR3: CASSPGRNQPQHF
DNA: TGTGCCAGCAGCCCGGGACGGAATCAGCCCCAGCATTTT

J: TRBJ1-4
D: -
V: TRBV30
size: -
CDR3: CAWSDIDEKLFF
DNA: TGTGCCTGGAGTGACATCGATGAAAAACTGTTTTTT

J: TRBJ1-2
D: -
V: TRBV27
size: -
CDR3: CASSLGRSPYGYTF
DNA: TGTGCCAGCAGTTTGGGAAGGAGCCCCTATGGCTACACCTTC

J: TRBJ1-2
D: -
V: TRBV6-1
size: -
CDR3: CASSVGRYYGYTF
DNA: TGTGCCAGCAGTGTGGGCAGGTACTATGGCTACACCTTC

J: TRBJ1-2
D: -
V: TRBV6-1
size: once
CDR3: CASREGVGGYTF
DNA: TGTGCCAGCAGAGAGGGCGTTGGGGGCTACACCTTC

J: TRBJ1-2
D: -
V: TRBV5-6
size: -
CDR3: CASSLKGFWGGSGYTF
DNA: TGTGCCAGCAGCTTGAAAGGCTTCTGGGGGGGAAGTGGCTACACCTTC

J: TRBJ2-6
D: -
V: TRBV9
size: -
CDR3: CASSVAGSGSPSGANVLTF
DNA: TGTGCCAGCAGCGTAGCTGGCTCGGGGTCACCCTCTGGGGCCAACGTCCTGACTTTC

J: TRBJ1-3
D: -
V: TRBV5-6
size: few
CDR3: CASSSWRGGSGNTIYF
DNA: TGTGCCAGCAGCTCGTGGCGTGGCGGCTCTGGAAACACCATATATTTT

J: TRBJ2-7
D: TRBD2
V: TRBV5-1
size: -
CDR3: CASSLPAAGEVGEQYF
DNA: TGCGCCAGCAGCTTGCCGGCAGCGGGGGAAGTTGGGGAGCAGTACTTC

J: TRBJ1-2
D: -
V: TRBV18
size: -
CDR3: CASSPGSSNYGYTF
DNA: TGTGCCAGCTCCCCGGGCAGCTCTAACTATGGCTACACCTTC

J: TRBJ2-2
D: TRBD2
V: TRBV7-2
size: -
CDR3: CASSKRLAGTGELFF
DNA: TGTGCCAGCAGCAAACGACTAGCGGGGACCGGGGAGCTGTTTTTT

J: TRBJ1-1
D: -
V: TRBV11-2
size: -
CDR3: CASSLLWKNSEAFF
DNA: TGTGCCAGCAGCTTATTGTGGAAAAACTCTGAAGCTTTCTTT

J: TRBJ2-2
D: TRBD1
V: TRBV6-5
size: once
CDR3: CASRSGQANTGELFF
DNA: TGTGCCAGCAGATCCGGACAGGCGAACACCGGGGAGCTGTTTTTT

J: TRBJ2-7
D: TRBD1
V: TRBV6-5
size: -
CDR3: CASSYSLQGPYEQYF
DNA: TGTGCCAGCAGTTACTCCTTACAGGGGCCCTACGAGCAGTACTTC

J: TRBJ2-2
D: -
V: TRBV5-1
size: -
CDR3: CASSLVQDNTGELFF
DNA: TGCGCCAGCAGCTTGGTGCAGGACAACACCGGGGAGCTGTTTTTT

J: TRBJ1-3
D: -
V: TRBV6-1
size: -
CDR3: CASSEGVLNTIYF
DNA: TGTGCCAGCAGTGAAGGAGTTTTGAACACCATATATTTT

J: TRBJ2-5
D: TRBD2
V: TRBV6-1
size: -
CDR3: CASRRAGTSRETQYF
DNA: TGTGCCAGCAGAAGGGCCGGGACTAGCCGAGAGACCCAGTACTTC

J: TRBJ2-2
D: -
V: TRBV11-3
size: -
CDR3: CASSLRGTHTGELFF
DNA: TGTGCCAGCAGCTTACGGGGGACGCACACCGGGGAGCTGTTTTTT

J: TRBJ1-1
D: TRBD1
V: TRBV18
size: -
CDR3: CASSPPGQLLSHTEAFF
DNA: TGTGCCAGCTCACCACCGGGACAGTTGCTGAGTCACACTGAAGCTTTCTTT

J: TRBJ1-2
D: -
V: TRBV30
size: -
CDR3: CAWSVNYGYTF
DNA: TGTGCCTGGAGTGTAAACTATGGCTACACCTTC

J: TRBJ2-1
D: TRBD2
V: TRBV11-3
size: -
CDR3: CASSSTRAGGEGNEQFF
DNA: TGTGCCAGCAGCTCAACGCGGGCGGGGGGAGAAGGGAATGAGCAGTTCTTC

J: TRBJ2-7
D: -
V: TRBV7-3
size: -
CDR3: CASSLRRTAATYEQYF
DNA: TGTGCCAGCAGCTTGCGCCGGACAGCGGCGACCTACGAGCAGTACTTC

J: TRBJ1-6
D: TRBD1
V: TRBV2
size: -
CDR3: CASSEAGQGVGSPLHF
DNA: TGTGCCAGCAGTGAAGCTGGTCAGGGGGTAGGTTCACCCCTCCACTTT

J: TRBJ2-5
D: -
V: TRBV15
size: -
CDR3: CATSRVQGARDAQYF
DNA: TGTGCCACCAGCAGAGTACAGGGAGCGCGGGATGCCCAGTACTTC

J: TRBJ2-5
D: -
V: TRBV2
size: once
CDR3: CATRRVGETQYF
DNA: TGTGCCACAAGACGGGTTGGCGAGACCCAGTACTTC

J: TRBJ1-1
D: -
V: TRBV11-1
size: -
CDR3: CASSSLRGTEAFF
DNA: TGTGCCAGCAGCTCGTTAAGGGGGACTGAAGCTTTCTTT

J: TRBJ2-3
D: -
V: TRBV6-5
size: -
CDR3: CASSDRDKTDTQYF
DNA: TGTGCCAGCAGTGACCGGGACAAAACAGATACGCAGTATTTT

J: TRBJ1-1
D: -
V: TRBV2
size: -
CDR3: CASSSLGFDTEAFF
DNA: TGTGCCAGCAGTTCGTTGGGTTTTGACACTGAAGCTTTCTTT

J: TRBJ1-2
D: -
V: TRBV5-1
size: -
CDR3: CASSLSPKWGANYGYTF
DNA: TGCGCCAGCAGCTTGTCCCCCAAATGGGGGGCTAACTATGGCTACACCTTC

J: TRBJ2-7
D: -
V: TRBV27
size: -
CDR3: CASSRAPQGSYEQYF
DNA: TGTGCCAGCAGTCGAGCCCCTCAGGGATCCTACGAGCAGTACTTC

J: TRBJ2-5
D: TRBD1
V: TRBV5-6
size: -
CDR3: CATTRTGGGETQYF
DNA: TGTGCCACCACCCGGACAGGGGGGGGTGAGACCCAGTACTTC

J: TRBJ2-5
D: -
V: TRBV2
size: -
CDR3: CASRRGVLEPKETQYF
DNA: TGTGCCAGCAGGAGGGGGGTCCTCGAGCCAAAAGAGACCCAGTACTTC

J: TRBJ1-6
D: -
V: TRBV12-5
size: -
CDR3: CASGQNSPLHF
DNA: TGTGCTAGTGGACAAAATTCACCCCTCCACTTT

J: TRBJ1-2
D: -
V: TRBV6-6
size: -
CDR3: CASSYSKGNYGYTF
DNA: TGTGCCAGCAGTTACTCGAAGGGAAACTATGGCTACACCTTC

J: TRBJ2-2
D: TRBD2
V: TRBV7-6
size: -
CDR3: CASSMDGRAGELFF
DNA: TGTGCCAGCAGCATGGACGGGAGGGCCGGGGAGCTGTTTTTT

J: TRBJ2-6
D: -
V: TRBV5-1
size: -
CDR3: CASRDSSGANVLTF
DNA: TGCGCCAGCAGGGACAGTTCTGGGGCCAACGTCCTGACTTTC

J: TRBJ1-2
D: -
V: TRBV9
size: -
CDR3: CASTGIYGYTF
DNA: TGTGCCAGCACGGGAATCTATGGCTACACCTTC

J: TRBJ1-2
D: -
V: TRBV5-8
size: -
CDR3: CASNPGGDYGYTF
DNA: TGTGCCAGCAACCCGGGAGGGGATTATGGCTACACCTTC

J: TRBJ2-2
D: -
V: TRBV9
size: -
CDR3: CASSVTWSTGELFF
DNA: TGTGCCAGCAGCGTTACTTGGAGCACCGGGGAGCTGTTTTTT

J: TRBJ2-7
D: TRBD2
V: TRBV7-9
size: -
CDR3: CASSLGLAGAYEQYF
DNA: TGTGCCAGCAGTCTCGGACTAGCGGGAGCCTACGAGCAGTACTTC

J: TRBJ2-6
D: -
V: TRBV18
size: -
CDR3: CASSPPSRGQSSGANVLTF
DNA: TGTGCCAGCTCACCACCTTCGAGGGGACAAAGCTCTGGGGCCAACGTCCTGACTTTC

J: TRBJ1-5
D: -
V: TRBV29-1
size: -
CDR3: CSVASDSNQPQHF
DNA: TGCAGCGTTGCTTCCGATAGCAATCAGCCCCAGCATTTT

J: TRBJ2-3
D: TRBD2
V: TRBV6-1
size: -
CDR3: CATQRGLPPDTQYF
DNA: TGTGCCACCCAGCGGGGGCTCCCTCCAGATACGCAGTATTTT

J: TRBJ1-1
D: -
V: TRBV18
size: few
CDR3: CASSPYDRMNTEAFF
DNA: TGTGCCAGCTCACCATACGACAGAATGAACACTGAAGCTTTCTTT

J: TRBJ2-5
D: TRBD1
V: TRBV6-6
size: -
CDR3: CASSYSDRGETQYF
DNA: TGTGCCAGCAGTTACTCGGACAGGGGTGAGACCCAGTACTTC